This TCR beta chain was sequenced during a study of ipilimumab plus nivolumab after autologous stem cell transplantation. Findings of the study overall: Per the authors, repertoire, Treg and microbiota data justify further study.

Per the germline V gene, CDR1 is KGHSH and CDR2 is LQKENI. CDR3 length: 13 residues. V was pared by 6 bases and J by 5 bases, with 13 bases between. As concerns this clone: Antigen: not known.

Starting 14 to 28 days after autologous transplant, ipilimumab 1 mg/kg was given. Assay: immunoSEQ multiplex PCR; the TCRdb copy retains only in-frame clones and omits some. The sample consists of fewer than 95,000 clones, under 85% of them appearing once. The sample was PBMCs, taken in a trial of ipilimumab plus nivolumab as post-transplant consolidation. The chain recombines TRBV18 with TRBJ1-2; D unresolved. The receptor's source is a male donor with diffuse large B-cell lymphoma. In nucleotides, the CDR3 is TGTGCCAGCTCCCCTACTGACGGATATGGCTACACCTTC. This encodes CASSPTDGYGYTF.